A selection of T cell receptor beta chains follows, all from one sample in a study of shared clonotypes between healthy human individuals. Repertoires were generated with immunoSEQ multiplex PCR, while TCRdb's copy carries only in-frame clones and drops some. This table holds approximately 500,000 clones, almost 97% found once. Sequencing was carried out using naive CD4+ T cells sorted from blood. These receptors originate from a woman aged 25 to 45 in good health. Each CDR3 is given with its conserved first and last residue. Each record gives: J gene, D gene, clone size, V gene, CDR3 DNA, CDR3 protein. The D gene is left open where the match is weak. Expanded clones are given a class, and other clones once, few, many or no size at all.

j_call: TRBJ1-1; d_call: .; clone_size: once; v_call: TRBV29-1; cdr3_nt: TGCAGCGCCCAACCGGGGGGCATGAACACTGAAGCTTTCTTT; cdr3_aa: CSAQPGGMNTEAFF
j_call: TRBJ1-2; d_call: .; clone_size: .; v_call: TRBV19; cdr3_nt: TGTGCCAGTAGCCGCTTTGTGGGGATTTATGGCTACACCTTC; cdr3_aa: CASSRFVGIYGYTF
j_call: TRBJ2-1; d_call: TRBD2; clone_size: .; v_call: TRBV5-1; cdr3_nt: TGCGCCAGCAGCCGAAACCCAGGGAGGGCCTCTGAGCAGTTCTTC; cdr3_aa: CASSRNPGRASEQFF
j_call: TRBJ1-5; d_call: TRBD1; clone_size: .; v_call: TRBV7-8; cdr3_nt: TGTGCCAGCAGCTCCGTTCCCCGGGGACAGGGTCGTCAGCCCCAGCATTTT; cdr3_aa: CASSSVPRGQGRQPQHF
j_call: TRBJ1-5; d_call: .; clone_size: .; v_call: TRBV7-2; cdr3_nt: TGTGCCAGCAGCTGGGGAGATCAGCCCCAGCATTTT; cdr3_aa: CASSWGDQPQHF
j_call: TRBJ2-3; d_call: .; clone_size: .; v_call: TRBV7-9; cdr3_nt: TGTGCCAGCAGCTTAGTCCAGGGCGAAGATACGCAGTATTTT; cdr3_aa: CASSLVQGEDTQYF
j_call: TRBJ2-5; d_call: .; clone_size: .; v_call: TRBV28; cdr3_nt: TGTGCCAGCAGTTTATCCGGACGAGAAGAGACCCAGTACTTC; cdr3_aa: CASSLSGREETQYF
j_call: TRBJ2-7; d_call: TRBD1; clone_size: .; v_call: TRBV7-6; cdr3_nt: TGTGCCAGCAGGGGCAGGGGACAGGGGGGCGAGCAGTACTTC; cdr3_aa: CASRGRGQGGEQYF
j_call: TRBJ1-2; d_call: .; clone_size: .; v_call: TRBV5-6; cdr3_nt: TGTGCCAGCAGCCATCGGGACCTCTATGGCTACACCTTC; cdr3_aa: CASSHRDLYGYTF
j_call: TRBJ2-2; d_call: .; clone_size: once; v_call: TRBV6-5; cdr3_nt: TGTGCCAGCAGTTACTCAGGGGGGGACACCGGGGAGCTGTTTTTT; cdr3_aa: CASSYSGGDTGELFF
j_call: TRBJ2-7; d_call: TRBD2; clone_size: .; v_call: TRBV30; cdr3_nt: TGTGCCTGGTCCGTCACCGGGGCGGGAGGTTACGAGCAGTACTTC; cdr3_aa: CAWSVTGAGGYEQYF
j_call: TRBJ1-6; d_call: .; clone_size: once; v_call: TRBV7-9; cdr3_nt: TGTGCCAGCAGCGCGGTAGCCGCCCATTCACCCCTCCACTTT; cdr3_aa: CASSAVAAHSPLHF
j_call: TRBJ1-5; d_call: .; clone_size: .; v_call: TRBV28; cdr3_nt: TGTGCCAGCGCAGGGGTTAGCAATCAGCCCCAGCATTTT; cdr3_aa: CASAGVSNQPQHF
j_call: TRBJ1-5; d_call: .; clone_size: .; v_call: TRBV27; cdr3_nt: TGTGCCAGCAGTTTAACCGGGGCCATCGGGGATCAGCCCCAGCATTTT; cdr3_aa: CASSLTGAIGDQPQHF
j_call: TRBJ1-1; d_call: TRBD1; clone_size: .; v_call: TRBV18; cdr3_nt: TGTGCCAGCTCACCTGGACAGGGGGCCGATGGCGCTTTCTTT; cdr3_aa: CASSPGQGADGAFF
j_call: TRBJ2-7; d_call: .; clone_size: .; v_call: TRBV4-3; cdr3_nt: TGCGCCAGCAGCCAAGACAGGGGCCACGAGCAGTACTTC; cdr3_aa: CASSQDRGHEQYF
j_call: TRBJ1-2; d_call: TRBD1; clone_size: .; v_call: TRBV7-9; cdr3_nt: TGTGCCAGCAGCTTAGCAGGGGGCTATAGTGGCTACACCTTC; cdr3_aa: CASSLAGGYSGYTF
j_call: TRBJ1-1; d_call: TRBD1; clone_size: .; v_call: TRBV27; cdr3_nt: TGTGCCAGCAGCGTGACAGGGGCTAAGAAAGCTTTCTTT; cdr3_aa: CASSVTGAKKAFF
j_call: TRBJ2-1; d_call: TRBD2; clone_size: .; v_call: TRBV18; cdr3_nt: TGTGCCGCCGCCGGGCTAGCGGAATTCAATGAGCAGTTCTTC; cdr3_aa: CAAAGLAEFNEQFF
j_call: TRBJ2-1; d_call: .; clone_size: once; v_call: TRBV5-1; cdr3_nt: TGCGCCAGCAGCTTGGGCGGGGACAATGAGCAGTTCTTC; cdr3_aa: CASSLGGDNEQFF
j_call: TRBJ2-5; d_call: .; clone_size: once; v_call: TRBV28; cdr3_nt: TGTGCCAGCACCAGTTTGCAGAAGACCCAGTACTTC; cdr3_aa: CASTSLQKTQYF
j_call: TRBJ2-3; d_call: TRBD1; clone_size: once; v_call: TRBV5-4; cdr3_nt: TGTGCCAGCAGCTTGCCATTACAGGGGGGACGCACAGATACGCAGTATTTT; cdr3_aa: CASSLPLQGGRTDTQYF
j_call: TRBJ2-7; d_call: .; clone_size: .; v_call: TRBV5-1; cdr3_nt: TGCGCCAGCCGAGAGGCCCCAAGCTCCTACGAGCAGTACTTC; cdr3_aa: CASREAPSSYEQYF
j_call: TRBJ2-1; d_call: .; clone_size: .; v_call: TRBV9; cdr3_nt: TGTGCCAGCAGCGTAGTTGCGGGTTCAGATGGGGAGCAGTTCTTC; cdr3_aa: CASSVVAGSDGEQFF
j_call: TRBJ1-5; d_call: .; clone_size: .; v_call: TRBV28; cdr3_nt: TGTGCCAGCAGCCCCGGGACGGCGAGGGGGCAGCCCCAGCATTTT; cdr3_aa: CASSPGTARGQPQHF
j_call: TRBJ1-5; d_call: .; clone_size: .; v_call: TRBV15; cdr3_nt: TGTGCCACCAGCATCGGGAGGAGTAGTCAGCCCCAGCATTTT; cdr3_aa: CATSIGRSSQPQHF
j_call: TRBJ2-1; d_call: .; clone_size: .; v_call: TRBV28; cdr3_nt: TGTGCCAGCAGTCGATACGAGGCCTACAATGAGCAGTTCTTC; cdr3_aa: CASSRYEAYNEQFF
j_call: TRBJ2-1; d_call: .; clone_size: .; v_call: TRBV30; cdr3_nt: TGTGCCTGGAGTGTAGAGGGGTGGTCCTACAATGAGCAGTTCTTC; cdr3_aa: CAWSVEGWSYNEQFF
j_call: TRBJ1-1; d_call: .; clone_size: .; v_call: TRBV4-2; cdr3_nt: TGTGCCAGCAGCAGCCATGGACGGGCCGGGGGCACTGAAGCTTTCTTT; cdr3_aa: CASSSHGRAGGTEAFF
j_call: TRBJ2-1; d_call: .; clone_size: once; v_call: TRBV5-8; cdr3_nt: TGTGCCAGCAGCTTGGCCCTGCACCCCAATGAGCAGTTCTTC; cdr3_aa: CASSLALHPNEQFF
j_call: TRBJ2-5; d_call: TRBD2; clone_size: .; v_call: TRBV2; cdr3_nt: TGTGCCAGCAATTCGGCGGGAGGGCCGACGGAGACCCAGTACTTC; cdr3_aa: CASNSAGGPTETQYF
j_call: TRBJ1-2; d_call: TRBD1; clone_size: .; v_call: TRBV19; cdr3_nt: TGTGCCAGTAACCCGATCGACAGGGCGGAGTCTGGCTACACCTTC; cdr3_aa: CASNPIDRAESGYTF
j_call: TRBJ2-1; d_call: TRBD2; clone_size: .; v_call: TRBV7-2; cdr3_nt: TGTGCCAGCAGCAGAAATAGCGGGAGTCCCTACAATGAGCAGTTCTTC; cdr3_aa: CASSRNSGSPYNEQFF
j_call: TRBJ1-2; d_call: .; clone_size: once; v_call: TRBV28; cdr3_nt: TGTGCCAGCAGGATACCCCAGGGAAACAACTATGGCTACACCTTC; cdr3_aa: CASRIPQGNNYGYTF
j_call: TRBJ2-7; d_call: TRBD1; clone_size: .; v_call: TRBV27; cdr3_nt: TGTGCCAGCAGTTCACCGGGACAGGGAGGTTACGAGCAGTACTTC; cdr3_aa: CASSSPGQGGYEQYF
j_call: TRBJ1-5; d_call: .; clone_size: .; v_call: TRBV7-2; cdr3_nt: TGTGCCAGCAGCTTCAGGGATCAGCCCCAGCATTTT; cdr3_aa: CASSFRDQPQHF
j_call: TRBJ2-1; d_call: TRBD2; clone_size: .; v_call: TRBV11-2; cdr3_nt: TGTGCCAGCAGCTTAGATGCTTTGGTAGCGGGGCACAATGAGCAGTTCTTC; cdr3_aa: CASSLDALVAGHNEQFF